Listed below are T cell receptor beta chains from one sample, sequenced in a study of immune evolution from preneoplasia to lung adenocarcinoma. Only in-frame clones appear in the TCRdb table, and some are missing; sequencing was by immunoSEQ multiplex PCR. This sample has roughly 4,400 clones, with over 70% found just once. The sample consisted of FFPE adjacent normal lung tissue. These TCRs come from a person between 55 and 80 years old with lung adenocarcinoma. Each CDR3 is given with its conserved first and last residue. A D gene is named only where the DNA matches it firmly. Rows may omit the clone size; those that give it use once, few, many or a size class.

d_call	v_call	clone_size	j_call	cdr3_aa	cdr3_nt
.	TRBV4-1	.	TRBJ1-3	CASSQGATSGNTIYF	TGCGCCAGCAGCCAAGGGGCTACGTCTGGAAACACCATATATTTT
.	TRBV7-9	.	TRBJ1-5	CASSLDGVQPQHF	TGTGCCAGCAGCCTCGACGGGGTTCAGCCCCAGCATTTT
TRBD2	TRBV29-1	few	TRBJ2-7	CSVVGGDVGLADSSSYEQYF	TGCAGCGTTGTTGGAGGAGACGTGGGACTAGCGGATTCGAGCTCCTACGAGCAGTACTTC
.	TRBV6-5	.	TRBJ2-2	CASSYAIGRVAGELFF	TGTGCCAGCAGTTACGCAATCGGTAGGGTCGCCGGGGAGCTGTTTTTT
TRBD2	TRBV30	.	TRBJ2-6	CAWTPDGGRGANVLTF	TGTGCCTGGACTCCAGACGGGGGGAGAGGGGCCAACGTCCTGACTTTC
.	TRBV27	.	TRBJ1-1	CASSQRGRTEAFF	TGTGCCAGCAGTCAGAGGGGGAGGACTGAAGCTTTCTTT
.	TRBV6-5	.	TRBJ2-7	CASSVTGLPYEQYF	TGTGCCAGCAGTGTCACAGGGCTTCCCTACGAGCAGTACTTC
.	TRBV15	.	TRBJ2-3	CATSRVPTGLKDTQYF	TGTGCCACCAGCAGAGTTCCCACAGGGCTTAAAGATACGCAGTATTTT
TRBD1	TRBV5-1	.	TRBJ2-2	CASSLPTGGLTGELFF	TGCGCCAGCAGCTTACCGACAGGGGGATTAACCGGGGAGCTGTTTTTT
.	TRBV10-1	.	TRBJ2-2	CASSESLRGANTGELFF	TGCGCCAGCAGTGAGTCGTTGAGGGGCGCGAACACCGGGGAGCTGTTTTTT
.	TRBV6-6	few	TRBJ1-1	CASSWAPERQDAAFF	TGTGCCAGCAGTTGGGCCCCCGAACGACAGGACGCTGCTTTCTTT
.	TRBV5-1	.	TRBJ2-7	CASSFTWERSYEQYF	TGCGCCAGCAGCTTTACATGGGAGAGATCCTACGAGCAGTACTTC
.	TRBV28	.	TRBJ1-1	CASRGPGYVNTEAFF	TGTGCCAGCAGGGGCCCGGGGTACGTGAACACTGAAGCTTTCTTT
.	TRBV6-1	.	TRBJ2-7	CASSDSYEQYF	TGTGCCAGCAGTGACAGCTACGAGCAGTACTTC
.	TRBV19	.	TRBJ1-1	CASSSWGNTEAFF	TGTGCCAGTAGTTCATGGGGTAACACTGAAGCTTTCTTT
TRBD1	TRBV6-1	.	TRBJ1-1	CASSADRVIRGTEAFF	TGTGCCAGCAGTGCGGACAGGGTCATAAGGGGCACTGAAGCTTTCTTT
TRBD2	TRBV7-9	.	TRBJ2-2	CASSSAGTSGRASGELFF	TGTGCCAGCAGCTCAGCCGGGACTAGCGGGAGGGCCTCCGGGGAGCTGTTTTTT
TRBD1	TRBV6-6	.	TRBJ1-2	CASSYSRGQGGYTF	TGTGCCAGCAGTTACTCGAGGGGACAGGGCGGCTACACCTTC
.	TRBV5-1	.	TRBJ2-5	CASSFSAGKETQYF	TGCGCCAGCAGCTTCTCGGCAGGGAAGGAGACCCAGTACTTC
.	TRBV6-4	.	TRBJ2-2	CASSDTTGDSTGELFF	TGTGCCAGCAGTGACACAACGGGAGATAGCACCGGGGAGCTGTTTTTT
TRBD2	TRBV9	.	TRBJ2-1	CASNKGGAGSNEQFF	TGTGCCAGCAATAAAGGAGGAGCGGGAAGTAATGAGCAGTTCTTC
TRBD1	TRBV4-2	.	TRBJ1-1	CASSQPRTGGMNTEAFF	TGTGCCAGCAGCCAACCAAGGACAGGGGGTATGAACACTGAAGCTTTCTTT
.	TRBV6-1	few	TRBJ2-7	CASSRGTDRTYEQYF	TGTGCCAGCAGCCGGGGGACAGACCGTACCTACGAGCAGTACTTC
.	TRBV13	.	TRBJ2-3	CASSYRSDTDTQYF	TGTGCCAGCAGCTATCGGTCCGACACAGATACGCAGTATTTT
.	TRBV6-5	.	TRBJ2-1	CASSFVRGVGYNEQFF	TGTGCCAGCAGTTTCGTGAGGGGAGTAGGCTACAATGAGCAGTTCTTC
TRBD1	TRBV7-3	.	TRBJ2-1	CASSLNRDRGNEQFF	TGTGCCAGCAGCCTGAACCGGGACAGGGGCAATGAGCAGTTCTTC
.	TRBV30	few	TRBJ2-1	CAWSVSGNEQFF	TGTGCCTGGAGTGTCTCGGGGAATGAGCAGTTCTTC
TRBD2	TRBV6-5	.	TRBJ2-7	CASRGTSGRFYEQYF	TGTGCCAGCAGAGGGACTAGCGGGAGGTTTTACGAGCAGTACTTC
TRBD1	TRBV11-2	.	TRBJ2-7	CASSLAIQGADEQYF	TGTGCCAGCAGCTTAGCAATACAGGGGGCCGACGAGCAGTACTTC
.	TRBV23-1	.	TRBJ2-7	CASSQSVVYEQYF	TGCGCCAGCAGTCAATCGGTGGTCTACGAGCAGTACTTC
.	TRBV6-1	.	TRBJ2-5	CASMYFPGVQETQYF	TGTGCCAGCATGTACTTCCCGGGGGTCCAAGAGACCCAGTACTTC
.	TRBV5-1	.	TRBJ2-3	CASSLGFPDTQYF	TGCGCCAGCAGCTTGGGCTTCCCAGATACGCAGTATTTT
.	TRBV7-2	.	TRBJ1-1	CASSSPGHLNTEAFF	TGTGCCAGCAGCTCTCCGGGACACCTGAACACTGAAGCTTTCTTT
.	TRBV7-9	.	TRBJ2-1	CASSLVGGPDNEQFF	TGTGCCAGCAGCTTAGTAGGGGGACCTGACAATGAGCAGTTCTTC
TRBD2	TRBV4-1	.	TRBJ2-1	CASSQDLASGAVGEQFF	TGCGCCAGCAGCCAAGATTTGGCTAGCGGGGCCGTGGGGGAGCAGTTCTTC
TRBD2	TRBV6-1	.	TRBJ2-7	CASSELAGREQYF	TGTGCCAGCAGTGAATTAGCGGGACGCGAGCAGTACTTC
TRBD1	TRBV2	.	TRBJ2-7	CASSDSPYQGAGYEQYF	TGTGCCAGCAGTGACTCGCCCTACCAGGGGGCAGGCTACGAGCAGTACTTC
.	TRBV19	few	TRBJ1-4	CASTRAVREKLFF	TGTGCCAGTACCCGGGCCGTAAGGGAAAAACTGTTTTTT
.	TRBV7-9	.	TRBJ2-7	CASSFAGQPAYEQYF	TGTGCCAGCAGCTTCGCCGGACAGCCAGCCTACGAGCAGTACTTC
.	TRBV10-3	once	TRBJ2-1	CAIKPGTGWVDEQFF	TGTGCCATCAAACCGGGAACAGGGTGGGTGGATGAGCAGTTCTTC
TRBD2	TRBV5-1	few	TRBJ2-3	CASSLATSGADTQYF	TGCGCCAGCAGCTTGGCAACTAGCGGGGCAGATACGCAGTATTTT
TRBD1	TRBV5-1	.	TRBJ2-1	CASNMAGGYNEQFF	TGCGCCAGCAATATGGCAGGGGGTTACAATGAGCAGTTCTTC
.	TRBV4-2	.	TRBJ2-4	CASSQVSQEDIQYF	TGTGCCAGCAGCCAAGTGAGTCAGGAGGACATTCAGTACTTC
.	TRBV9	.	TRBJ2-4	CASSQGPRGWGNIQYF	TGTGCCAGCAGCCAAGGCCCCCGAGGGTGGGGAAACATTCAGTACTTC